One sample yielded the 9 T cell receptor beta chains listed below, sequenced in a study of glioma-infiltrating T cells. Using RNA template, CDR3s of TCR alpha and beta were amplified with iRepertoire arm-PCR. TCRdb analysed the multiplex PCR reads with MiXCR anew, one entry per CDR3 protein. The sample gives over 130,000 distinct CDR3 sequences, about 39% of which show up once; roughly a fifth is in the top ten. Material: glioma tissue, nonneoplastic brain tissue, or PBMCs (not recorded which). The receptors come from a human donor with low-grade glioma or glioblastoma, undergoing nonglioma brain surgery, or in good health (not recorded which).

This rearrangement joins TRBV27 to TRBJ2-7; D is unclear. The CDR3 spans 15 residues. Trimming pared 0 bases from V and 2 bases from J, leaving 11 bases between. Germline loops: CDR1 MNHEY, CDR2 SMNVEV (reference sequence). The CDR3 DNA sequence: TGTGCCAGCAGTTTATCGGTCCAAGGACCCTACGAGCAGTACTTC. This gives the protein CASSLSVQGPYEQYF.

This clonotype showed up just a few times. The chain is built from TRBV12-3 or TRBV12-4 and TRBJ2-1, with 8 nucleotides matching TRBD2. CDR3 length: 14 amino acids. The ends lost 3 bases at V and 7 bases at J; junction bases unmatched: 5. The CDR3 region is CASSFPGGPNEQFF. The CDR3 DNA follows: TGTGCCAGCAGTTTCCCGGGAGGGCCAAATGAGCAGTTCTTC.

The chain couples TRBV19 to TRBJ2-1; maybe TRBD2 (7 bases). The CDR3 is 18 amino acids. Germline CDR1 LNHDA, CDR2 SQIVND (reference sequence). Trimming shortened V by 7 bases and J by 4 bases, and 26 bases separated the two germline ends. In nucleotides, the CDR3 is TGTGCCAGTAACCGATCGGGGGGCCAACTCACGCTATACAATGAGCAGTTCTTC. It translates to CASNRSGGQLTLYNEQFF.

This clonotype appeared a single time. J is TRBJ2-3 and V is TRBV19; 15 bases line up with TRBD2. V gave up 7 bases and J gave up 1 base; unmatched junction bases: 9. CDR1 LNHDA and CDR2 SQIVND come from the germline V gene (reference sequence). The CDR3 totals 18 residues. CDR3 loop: CASTTGLAGGYRTDTQYF. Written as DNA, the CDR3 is TGTGCCAGTACTACGGGACTAGCGGGGGGTTATCGCACAGATACGCAGTATTTT.

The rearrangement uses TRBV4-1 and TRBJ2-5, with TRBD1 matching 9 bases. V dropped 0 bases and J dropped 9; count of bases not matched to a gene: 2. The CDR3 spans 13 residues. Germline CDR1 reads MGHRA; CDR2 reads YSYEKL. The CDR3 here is CASSQEWDRAQYF. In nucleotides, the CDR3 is TGCGCCAGCAGCCAAGAGTGGGACAGGGCCCAGTACTTC.

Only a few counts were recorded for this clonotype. CDR3 residues: CATTRTGTDTQYF. In nucleotides, the CDR3 is TGTGCCACCACCCGGACAGGGACAGATACGCAGTATTTT. The chain employs TRBV15 and TRBJ2-3; 8 nucleotides agree with TRBD1. CDR1 and CDR2 (germline): LNHNV, YYDKDF (reference sequence). The CDR3 contains 13 residues. J lost 3 bases, V lost 7 bases, and 3 bases had no gene match.

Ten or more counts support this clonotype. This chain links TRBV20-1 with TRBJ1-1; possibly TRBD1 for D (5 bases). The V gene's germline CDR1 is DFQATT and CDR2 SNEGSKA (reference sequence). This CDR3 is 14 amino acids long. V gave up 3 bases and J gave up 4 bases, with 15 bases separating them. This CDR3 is CSASGREGITEAFF. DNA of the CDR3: TGCAGTGCTAGCGGTAGGGAGGGGATCACTGAAGCTTTCTTT.

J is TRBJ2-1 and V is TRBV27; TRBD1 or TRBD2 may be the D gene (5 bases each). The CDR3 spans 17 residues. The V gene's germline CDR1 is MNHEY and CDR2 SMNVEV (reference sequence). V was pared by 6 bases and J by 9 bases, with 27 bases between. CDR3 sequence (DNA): TGTGCCAGCAGCTCCCACTCCCCAGGGATTGAGGGATCTGAGCAGTTCTTC. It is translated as CASSSHSPGIEGSEQFF.

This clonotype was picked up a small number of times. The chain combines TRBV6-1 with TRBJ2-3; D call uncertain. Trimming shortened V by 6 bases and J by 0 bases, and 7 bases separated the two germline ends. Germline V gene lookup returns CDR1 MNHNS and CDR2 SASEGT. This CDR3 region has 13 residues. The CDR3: CASRVTSTDTQYF. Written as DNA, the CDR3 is TGTGCCAGCAGAGTGACTAGCACAGATACGCAGTATTTT.